This TCR beta chain is drawn from a study of early stage breast cancer tumors. Study information: Most invasive tumors, about 75% of the 16, were ER+/PR+/HER2-.

Study outcomes and limitations: In about 90% of the 16 patients, blood comparison separated tumor from normal breast.

Each sample had two DNA replicates, approximately 0.49 ug blood or 1.5 ug tissue. Clones were sequenced by immunoSEQ multiplex PCR, and TCRdb holds only the in-frame ones, with some missing. The sample lists about 38,000 clones; approximately 74% were seen once. Notes on this clone: Its antigen is not known.

Germline V gene lookup returns CDR1 SGHTA and CDR2 FQGNSA. The CDR3 loop spans 14 amino acids. V lost 4 bases, J lost 2 bases, and 12 bases lay in between. The sequenced sample consisted of blood. This chain links TRBV7-2 with TRBJ2-7, with D possibly matching TRBD1 (7 bases). The sequence was collected from a person aged 55 to 75 with breast cancer. The chain's CDR3 is CASSSQGGPYEQYF. The CDR3 DNA sequence: TGTGCCAGCAGCTCTCAGGGGGGCCCCTACGAGCAGTACTTC.